This T cell receptor (beta chain) was sequenced during a study of cytomegalovirus exposure and HLA in healthy donors. Details on this clone: The antigen is undetermined.

Findings of the study overall: Within the approximately 130 validation repertoires, first-cohort TCR clusters tended to co-occur, according to a later analysis. Cytomegalovirus association was assigned to approximately 180 TCR beta chains.

Donors were drawn from the approximately 110-subject validation cohort, separate from the approximately 700-subject first cohort. Clones were sequenced by immunoSEQ multiplex PCR, and TCRdb holds only the in-frame ones, with some missing. The data contain about 60,000 clones, about nine tenths of them singletons. Looked up from germline, CDR1 is ENHRY and CDR2 is SYGVKD. V gave up 6 bases and J gave up 8 bases; unmatched junction bases: 6. The CDR3 runs to 13 residues. The receptor's source is a man aged 18 to 29 in good health and CMV-seronegative. The rearrangement uses TRBV10-3 and TRBJ2-2, with 7 positions matching TRBD2. Sequencing input: PBMCs. The CDR3 loop is CAIRSTSKGELFF. For the CDR3, the DNA is TGTGCCATCAGATCGACTAGCAAGGGGGAGCTGTTTTTT.